The entry below gives a single T cell receptor (beta chain) sequence along with its context. What it binds is not known. Between the trimmed V and J ends, which lost 4 bases and 2 bases, there was a span of 13 bases. The CDR3 consists of 15 residues. From germline, CDR1 is MGHRA and CDR2 YSYEKL. Reverse transcription of about 0.5 to 1 ug RNA was carried out with random hexamers. The method of amplification for TCR beta CDR3 was immunoSEQ multiplex PCR, covering 54 Vbeta and 13 Jbeta. A single record per CDR3 protein comes from TCRdb applying MiXCR to the immunoSEQ multiplex PCR reads. The sample lists about 130,000 distinct CDR3 sequences; 85% to 95% were seen once. This specimen belongs to a study of CD8 T cells in Susac syndrome. Study results and caveats: A relatively small number of individuals underwent TCR sequencing and HLA analysis.

The sequenced material came from CD8+ T cells from PBMCs. This rearrangement joins TRBV4-1 to TRBJ2-3; no reliable D call. This TCR was sampled from a human donor with Susac syndrome. CDR3 in DNA: TGCGCCAGCAGCCCCCGGCTAGGGTCCACAGATACGCAGTATTTT. Its protein is CASSPRLGSTDTQYF.